This T cell receptor (beta chain) stems from a study of Tregs in tolerant kidney transplant recipients. Notes on the study in general: Few patients were studied, so findings need validation in larger groups. The most relevant donor-specific Treg TCRbeta repertoire apparently came from expansion with activated donor B cells. In tolerant patients, donor-specific Tregs outgrew total Tregs, suggesting antigen-driven expansion.

Unstimulated Tregs (CD4+CD25+CD127-) and CD4+CD25- non-Tregs were sorted from PBMCs. The data were produced by immunoSEQ multiplex PCR, yet TCRdb's version contains in-frame clones alone and is incomplete. This sample yields about 110,000 clones, of which 90% are seen a single time; 0.3% to 0.4% belongs to the top ten. For this clone: Its cognate antigen is unknown.

The CDR3 spans 15 residues. V was trimmed by 3 bases and J by 4 bases, leaving 15 bases between them. Germline lookup yields CDR1 SGHAT and CDR2 FQNNGV. Sequenced here: CD4+ T cells from blood, sampled before the transplant. This receptor was obtained from a human donor who received a combined kidney and bone marrow transplant. The chain joins TRBV11-2 to TRBJ1-2; possibly TRBD1 for D (6 bases). The CDR3: CASSLVPGQSYGYTF. The CDR3 bases are TGTGCCAGCAGCTTGGTACCCGGACAGAGCTATGGCTACACCTTC.